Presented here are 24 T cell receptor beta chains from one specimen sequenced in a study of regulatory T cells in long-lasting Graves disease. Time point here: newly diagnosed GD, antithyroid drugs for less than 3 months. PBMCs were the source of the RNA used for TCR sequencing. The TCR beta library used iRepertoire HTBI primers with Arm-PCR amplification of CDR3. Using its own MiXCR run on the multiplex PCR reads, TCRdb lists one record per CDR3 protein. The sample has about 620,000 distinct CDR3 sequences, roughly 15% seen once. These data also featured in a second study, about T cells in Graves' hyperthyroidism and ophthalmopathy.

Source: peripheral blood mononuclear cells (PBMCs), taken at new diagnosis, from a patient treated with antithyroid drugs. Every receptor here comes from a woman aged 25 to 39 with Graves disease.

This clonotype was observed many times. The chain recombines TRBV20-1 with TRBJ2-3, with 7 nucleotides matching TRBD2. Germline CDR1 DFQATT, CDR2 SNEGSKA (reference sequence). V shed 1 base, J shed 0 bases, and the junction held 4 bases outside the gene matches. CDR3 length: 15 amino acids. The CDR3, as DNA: TGCAGTGCTAGAGGTGAAGCGGGGAGCACAGATACGCAGTATTTT. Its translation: CSARGEAGSTDTQYF.

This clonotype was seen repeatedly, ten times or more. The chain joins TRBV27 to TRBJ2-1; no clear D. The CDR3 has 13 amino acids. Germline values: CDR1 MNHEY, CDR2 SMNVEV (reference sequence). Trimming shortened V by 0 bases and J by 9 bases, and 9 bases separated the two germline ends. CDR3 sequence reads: CASSLSRLSEQFF. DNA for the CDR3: TGTGCCAGCAGTTTATCCCGCTTGAGTGAGCAGTTCTTC.

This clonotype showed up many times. The CDR3 is CASSQEPGPSYEQYF. In nucleotides, the CDR3 is TGCGCCAGCAGCCAGGAGCCGGGACCGTCCTACGAGCAGTACTTC. This chain links TRBV5-1 with TRBJ2-7, with D perhaps TRBD1 or TRBD2 (5 bases each). The germline V and J ends were trimmed by 4 bases and 1 base, with 15 bases remaining between them. Germline V CDR1 and CDR2: SGHRS, YFSETQ. The CDR3 is 15 amino acids. Full variable domain (rest looked up from reference TRBV5-1 and TRBJ2-7): KAGVTQTPRYLIKTRGQQVTLSCSPISGHRSVSWYQQTPGQGLQFLFEYFSETQRNKGNFPGRFSGRQFSNSRSEMNVSTLELGDSALYLCASSQEPGPSYEQYFGPGTRLTVT.

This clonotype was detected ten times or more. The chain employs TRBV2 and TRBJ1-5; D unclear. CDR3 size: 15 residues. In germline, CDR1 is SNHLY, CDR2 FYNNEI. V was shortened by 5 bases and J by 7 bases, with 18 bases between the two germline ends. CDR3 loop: CASSPMSGFGQPQHF. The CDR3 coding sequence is TGTGCCAGCAGTCCGATGTCAGGCTTCGGGCAGCCCCAGCATTTT.

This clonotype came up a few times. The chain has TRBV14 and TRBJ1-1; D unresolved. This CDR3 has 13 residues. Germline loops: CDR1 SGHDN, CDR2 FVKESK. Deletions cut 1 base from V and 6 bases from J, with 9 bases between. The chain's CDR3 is CASSQVPLAEAFF. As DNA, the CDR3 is TGTGCCAGCAGCCAAGTTCCGTTGGCTGAAGCTTTCTTT.

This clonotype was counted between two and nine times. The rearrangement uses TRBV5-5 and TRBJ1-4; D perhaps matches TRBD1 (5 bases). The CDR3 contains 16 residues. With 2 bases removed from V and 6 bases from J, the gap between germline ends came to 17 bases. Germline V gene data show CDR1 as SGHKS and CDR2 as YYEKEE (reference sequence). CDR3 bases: TGTGCCAGCAGCTTCATACCGGGACGTATCGATGAAAAACTGTTTTTT. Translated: CASSFIPGRIDEKLFF. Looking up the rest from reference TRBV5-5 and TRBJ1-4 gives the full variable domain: DAGVTQSPTHLIKTRGQQVTLRCSPISGHKSVSWYQQVLGQGPQFIFQYYEKEERGRGNFPDRFSARQFPNYSSELNVNALLLGDSALYLCASSFIPGRIDEKLFFGSGTQLSVL.

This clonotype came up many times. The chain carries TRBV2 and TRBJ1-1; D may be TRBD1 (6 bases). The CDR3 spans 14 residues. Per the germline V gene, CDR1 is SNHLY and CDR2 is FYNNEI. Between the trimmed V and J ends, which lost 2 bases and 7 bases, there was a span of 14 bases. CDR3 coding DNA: TGTGCCAGCAGTGAAAATTTTGGAGGGGGTGAAGCTTTCTTT. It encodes CASSENFGGGEAFF.

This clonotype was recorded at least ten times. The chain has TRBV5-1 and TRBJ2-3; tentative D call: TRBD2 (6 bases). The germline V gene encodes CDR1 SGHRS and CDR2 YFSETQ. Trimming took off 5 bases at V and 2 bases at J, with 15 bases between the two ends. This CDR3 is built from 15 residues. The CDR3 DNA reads TGCGCCAGCAGGTTCCGGGAGCACTCCACAGATACGCAGTATTTT. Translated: CASRFREHSTDTQYF.

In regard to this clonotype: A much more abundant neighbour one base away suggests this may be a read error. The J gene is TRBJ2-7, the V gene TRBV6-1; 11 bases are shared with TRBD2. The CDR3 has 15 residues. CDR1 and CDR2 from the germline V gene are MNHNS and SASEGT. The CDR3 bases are TGTGCCAGCACCCGCACTAGCGGGAGATCCCACGAGCAGCACTTC. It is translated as CASTRTSGRSHEQHF.

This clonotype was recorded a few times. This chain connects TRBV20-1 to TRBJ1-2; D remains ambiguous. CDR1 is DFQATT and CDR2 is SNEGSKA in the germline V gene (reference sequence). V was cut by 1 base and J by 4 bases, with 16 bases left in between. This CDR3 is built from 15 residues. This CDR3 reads CSARGFPAGGYGYTF. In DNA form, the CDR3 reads TGCAGTGCTAGAGGTTTCCCCGCGGGCGGCTATGGCTACACCTTC.

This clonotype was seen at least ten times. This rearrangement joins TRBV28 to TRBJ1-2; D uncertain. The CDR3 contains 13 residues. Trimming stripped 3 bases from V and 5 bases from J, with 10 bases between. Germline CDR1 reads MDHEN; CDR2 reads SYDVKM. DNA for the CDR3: TGTGCCAGCAGTTTTCTCGGAAAATATGGCTACACCTTC. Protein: CASSFLGKYGYTF.

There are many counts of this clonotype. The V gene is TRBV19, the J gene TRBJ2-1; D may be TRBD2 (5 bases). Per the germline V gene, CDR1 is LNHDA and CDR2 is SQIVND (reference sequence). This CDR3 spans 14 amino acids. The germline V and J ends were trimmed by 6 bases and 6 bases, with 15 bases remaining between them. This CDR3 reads CASSDLGGGNEQFF. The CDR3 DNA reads TGTGCCAGTAGCGACCTAGGAGGTGGCAATGAGCAGTTCTTC.

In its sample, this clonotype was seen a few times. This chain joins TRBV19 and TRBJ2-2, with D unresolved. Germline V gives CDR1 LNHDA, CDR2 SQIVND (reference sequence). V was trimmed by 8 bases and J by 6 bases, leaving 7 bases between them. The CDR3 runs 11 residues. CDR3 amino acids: CASLNAGELFF. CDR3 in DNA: TGTGCCAGTCTTAATGCCGGGGAGCTGTTTTTT.

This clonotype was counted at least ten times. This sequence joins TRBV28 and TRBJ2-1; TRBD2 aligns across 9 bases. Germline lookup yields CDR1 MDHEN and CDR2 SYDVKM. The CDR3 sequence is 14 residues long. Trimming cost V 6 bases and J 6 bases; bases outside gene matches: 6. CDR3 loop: CASSTSGSANEQFF. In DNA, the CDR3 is TGTGCCAGCAGCACTAGCGGGTCCGCCAATGAGCAGTTCTTC.

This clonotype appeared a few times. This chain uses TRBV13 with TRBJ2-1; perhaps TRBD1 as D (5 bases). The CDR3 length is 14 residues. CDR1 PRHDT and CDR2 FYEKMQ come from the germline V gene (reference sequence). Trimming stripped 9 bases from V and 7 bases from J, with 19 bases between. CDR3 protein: CASWRRRVDNEQFF. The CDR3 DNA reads TGTGCCAGTTGGCGTCGCAGGGTTGATAATGAGCAGTTCTTC.

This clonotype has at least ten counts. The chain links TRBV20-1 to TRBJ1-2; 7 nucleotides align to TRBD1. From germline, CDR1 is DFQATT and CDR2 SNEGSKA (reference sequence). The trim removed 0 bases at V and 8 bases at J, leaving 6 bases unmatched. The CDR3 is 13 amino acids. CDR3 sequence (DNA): TGCAGTGCTAGAGATGACAGGGCTCTGGGCTACACCTTC. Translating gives CSARDDRALGYTF.

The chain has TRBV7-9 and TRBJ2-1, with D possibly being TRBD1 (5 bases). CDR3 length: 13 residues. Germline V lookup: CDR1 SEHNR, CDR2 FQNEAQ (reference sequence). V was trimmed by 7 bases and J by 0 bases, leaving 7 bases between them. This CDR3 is CASIDSSYNEQFF. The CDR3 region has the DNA TGTGCCAGCATTGACAGCTCCTACAATGAGCAGTTCTTC.

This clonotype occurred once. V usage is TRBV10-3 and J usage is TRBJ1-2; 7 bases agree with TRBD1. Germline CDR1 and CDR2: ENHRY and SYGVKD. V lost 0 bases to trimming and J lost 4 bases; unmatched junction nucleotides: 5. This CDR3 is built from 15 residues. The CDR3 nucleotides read TGTGCCATCAGTGAGTCTGAGGGGGCGGGCTATGGCTACACCTTC. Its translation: CAISESEGAGYGYTF.

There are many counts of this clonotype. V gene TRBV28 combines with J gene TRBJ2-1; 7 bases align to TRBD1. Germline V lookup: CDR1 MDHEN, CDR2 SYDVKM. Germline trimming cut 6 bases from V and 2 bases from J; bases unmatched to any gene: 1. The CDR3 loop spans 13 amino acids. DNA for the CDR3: TGTGCCAGCAGCCAGGGGGCCTACAATGAGCAGTTCTTC. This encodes CASSQGAYNEQFF.

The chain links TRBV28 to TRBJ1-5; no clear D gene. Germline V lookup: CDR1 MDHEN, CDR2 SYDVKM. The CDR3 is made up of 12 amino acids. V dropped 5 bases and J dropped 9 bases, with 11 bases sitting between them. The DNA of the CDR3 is TGTGCCAGCAGTGACTTCTCTGGGCCCCAGCATTTT. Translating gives CASSDFSGPQHF.

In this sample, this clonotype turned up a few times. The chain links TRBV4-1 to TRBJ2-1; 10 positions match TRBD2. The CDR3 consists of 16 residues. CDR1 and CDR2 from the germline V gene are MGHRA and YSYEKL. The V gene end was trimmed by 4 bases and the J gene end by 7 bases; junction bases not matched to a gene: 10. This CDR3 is CASSPGVLAGENEQFF. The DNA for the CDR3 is TGCGCCAGCAGCCCCGGGGTGCTAGCGGGAGAGAATGAGCAGTTCTTC.

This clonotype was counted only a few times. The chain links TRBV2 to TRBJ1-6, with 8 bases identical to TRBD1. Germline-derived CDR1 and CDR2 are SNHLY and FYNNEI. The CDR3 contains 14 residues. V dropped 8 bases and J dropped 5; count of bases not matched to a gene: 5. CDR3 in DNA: TGTGCCAGCCAGGGACAGGCCAATAATTCACCCCTCCACTTT. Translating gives CASQGQANNSPLHF.

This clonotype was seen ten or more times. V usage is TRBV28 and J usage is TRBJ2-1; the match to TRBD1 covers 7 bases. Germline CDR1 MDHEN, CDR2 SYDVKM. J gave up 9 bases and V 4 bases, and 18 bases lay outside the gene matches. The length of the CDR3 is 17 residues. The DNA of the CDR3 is TGTGCCAGCAGTTCACCCGACAGGGTAAGGGGCCTGGGTGAGCAGTTCTTC. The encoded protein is CASSSPDRVRGLGEQFF.

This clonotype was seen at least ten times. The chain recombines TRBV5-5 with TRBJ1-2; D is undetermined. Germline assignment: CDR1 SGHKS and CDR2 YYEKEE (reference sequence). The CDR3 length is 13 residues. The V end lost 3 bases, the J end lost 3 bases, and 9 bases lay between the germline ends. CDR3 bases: TGTGCCAGCAGCTCGGACGGTTACTATGGCTACACCTTC. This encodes CASSSDGYYGYTF.